Below, one T cell receptor beta chain is given with its context. TCRdb re-analysed the RT-PCR reads in MiXCR, keeping a single row per CDR3 protein. This sample yields about 540,000 distinct CDR3 sequences, of which around 25% are seen a single time; 2.8% belongs to the top ten. J was trimmed by 7 bases and V by 3 bases; bases with no gene match: 4. CDR1 and CDR2 from the germline V gene are SGHTA and FQGNSA. The CDR3 covers 15 residues. The source of the sample is a study of response to subunit inactivated influenza vaccine. The sample was also linked to a second study, of T cells expressing NK-cell markers. That source notes: 5'RACE template switching with UMIs produced the TCR beta cDNA. Source material for TCR beta repertoires consisted of sorted CD3+CD56+NKG2C+, CD3+CD56+NKG2C- and CD3+CD56-NKG2C+ T cells. Of the CD8+ T cells in roughly 6 donors, 1.0-7.0% belonged to dominant NKG2C+ clonotypes. The study found these clonotypes also leading the CD3+CD56-NKG2C+ fraction in a few donors.

The chain couples TRBV7-2 to TRBJ1-6, with TRBD1 identical over 9 bases. The sample in question was CD4+ T cells sorted from PBMCs, obtained roughly 12 days after vaccination. The TCR sequence derives from a man aged 50 to 60 who received an inactivated influenza vaccine. Here the CDR3 reads CASSFRTGDNSPLHF. The CDR3, as DNA: TGTGCCAGCAGCTTTAGGACAGGGGACAATTCACCCCTCCACTTT.